One and the same sample provided the 5 T cell receptor beta chains below, sequenced in a study of blood T cell repertoires in COVID-19. Using immunoSEQ multiplex PCR, the repertoire was profiled, and TCRdb retains in-frame clones only, with some absent. The sample lists more than 100,000 clones, around four fifths seen once, with 2.4% in the top ten. Sequencing was performed on PBMCs or T cells enriched from blood (not recorded which). These receptors were obtained from a man aged 40-55 years with acute COVID-19.

This clone is a singleton in its sample. The rearrangement joins TRBV19 to TRBJ2-5; TRBD2 might be the D (6 bases). This CDR3 has 15 residues. Looked up from germline, CDR1 is LNHDA and CDR2 is SQIVND (reference sequence). V lost 5 bases, J lost 5 bases, and 18 bases lay in between. The CDR3 loop reads CASSASEAGLETQYF. The CDR3 DNA is TGTGCCAGTAGTGCGTCGGAGGCGGGGTTGGAGACCCAGTACTTC.

This clone was observed once. The V and J genes are TRBV2 and TRBJ2-5, with 14 bases aligning to TRBD2. This CDR3 has 17 residues. V shed 5 bases and J 3 bases; nucleotides not matched to a gene: 8. Germline CDR1 and CDR2: SNHLY and FYNNEI. The CDR3 DNA reads TGTGCCAGCAGTCACCTTCCGGGACTAGCGGGGGAAGAGACCCAGTACTTC. Its translation is CASSHLPGLAGEETQYF.

Only a few counts were recorded for this clone. This chain uses TRBV11-3 with TRBJ2-1; D gene uncertain. The V gene's germline CDR1 is SGHNT and CDR2 YENEEA. There are 15 residues in the CDR3. V was pared by 0 bases and J by 0 bases, with 6 bases between. The CDR3 sequence is CASSLDPSSYNEQFF. In nucleotides, the CDR3 is TGTGCCAGCAGCTTAGATCCGAGCTCCTACAATGAGCAGTTCTTC.

The chain carries TRBV7-2 and TRBJ1-1; 7 bases are a match to TRBD1. Germline lookup yields CDR1 SGHTA and CDR2 FQGNSA. CDR3 size: 15 residues. Germline trimming cut 4 bases from V and 6 bases from J; bases unmatched to any gene: 11. The DNA of the CDR3 is TGTGCCAGCAGCTCTAGGAAGACAGGGAGATCTGAAGCTTTCTTT. Translating gives CASSSRKTGRSEAFF.

This clone was seen only a few times. The chain joins TRBV19 to TRBJ1-4; the D is unclear. The CDR3 sequence is 14 residues long. The V end was cut by 3 bases, the J end by 4 bases, with 9 bases between. Germline V gene data show CDR1 as LNHDA and CDR2 as SQIVND (reference sequence). In nucleotides, the CDR3 is TGTGCCAGTAGTATGAGGGAAGGTAATGAAAAACTGTTTTTT. Protein: CASSMREGNEKLFF.